This T cell receptor beta chain emerged from a study of T cell clones after liver transplantation. The CDR3 extends over 14 amino acids. Germline V lookup: CDR1 KGHSH, CDR2 LQKENI. The germline V and J ends were trimmed by 2 bases and 6 bases, with 11 bases remaining between them. Clones were sequenced by immunoSEQ multiplex PCR, and TCRdb holds only the in-frame ones, with some missing. The sample has tens of thousands of clones, around four fifths seen once. The genes are TRBV18 and TRBJ1-5; D gene ambiguous. Here the sequenced sample was CD4+ T cells from blood, taken at the 22-month timepoint. This clonotype was obtained from a human patient who received a liver transplant. Some T cells may originate from the graft donor. The CDR3: CASSPTGKGQPQHF. The CDR3 nucleotides read TGTGCCAGCTCACCAACCGGGAAGGGTCAGCCCCAGCATTTT.